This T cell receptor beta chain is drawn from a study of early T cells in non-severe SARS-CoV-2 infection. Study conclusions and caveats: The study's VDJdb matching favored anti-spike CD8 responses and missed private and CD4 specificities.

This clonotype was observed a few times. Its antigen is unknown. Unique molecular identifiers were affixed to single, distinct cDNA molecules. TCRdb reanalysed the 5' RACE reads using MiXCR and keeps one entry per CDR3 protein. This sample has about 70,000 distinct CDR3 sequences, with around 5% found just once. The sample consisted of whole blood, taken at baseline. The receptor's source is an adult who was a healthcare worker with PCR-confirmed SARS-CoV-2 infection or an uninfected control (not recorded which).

The CDR3 loop is CASSYPASGTGRGNTIYF. The DNA of the CDR3 is TGTGCCAGCAGTTATCCCGCTTCCGGGACAGGCCGTGGAAACACCATATATTTT. The V and J genes are TRBV6-6 and TRBJ1-3; 8 nucleotides line up with TRBD1. Germline lookup yields CDR1 MNHNY and CDR2 SVGAGI (reference sequence). The CDR3 covers 18 residues. J was trimmed by 3 bases and V by 3 bases; bases with no gene match: 13.